This T cell receptor beta chain originates from a study of T cell repertoires in cytomegalovirus infection. Study background: Indications came from public TCR beta signatures; they pointed to CMV infection and to a matching HLA type.

From the reads, TCRdb called clonotypes with MiXCR, one entry per CDR3 protein. Here the sample spans over 95,000 distinct CDR3 sequences, around 30% being singletons. The germline V gene encodes CDR1 MNHEY and CDR2 SVGAGI. The V and J ends lost 4 bases and 4 bases respectively, with 16 bases between them. The CDR3 contains 15 residues. Study conclusions and caveats: HLA-C-restricted CMV-specific TCR beta clonotypes prevailed in the ex vivo response. Using cumulative public TCR beta family frequency, the authors identified those who carried CMV together with the relevant HLA.

This clonotype was counted only a few times. The antigen remains unidentified. This sample comprised CD8+ T cells from cultured PBMCs, obtained from culture after CMV antigen stimulation. The receptor comes from a human donor in good health (CMV status not recorded). Some clones in this sample may be carry-over from other donors' samples. The chain is built from TRBV6-5 and TRBJ1-2; a possible D gene is TRBD1 (6 bases). CDR3 DNA sequence: TGTGCCAGCAGTTCTCGGGACATGGCTGCCTATGGCTACACCTTC. It codes for CASSSRDMAAYGYTF.